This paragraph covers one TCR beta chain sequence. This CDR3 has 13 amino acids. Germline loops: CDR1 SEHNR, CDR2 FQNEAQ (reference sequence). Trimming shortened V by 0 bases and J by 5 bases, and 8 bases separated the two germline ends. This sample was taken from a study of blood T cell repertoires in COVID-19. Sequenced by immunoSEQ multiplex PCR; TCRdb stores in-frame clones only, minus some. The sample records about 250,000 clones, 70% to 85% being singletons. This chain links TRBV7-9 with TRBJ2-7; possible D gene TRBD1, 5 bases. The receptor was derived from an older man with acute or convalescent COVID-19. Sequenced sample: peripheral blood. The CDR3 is CASSLAQGNEQYF. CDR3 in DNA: TGTGCCAGCAGCTTAGCGCAGGGCAACGAGCAGTACTTC.